This T cell receptor (beta chain) was obtained from a study of Graves' ophthalmopathy and Graves' hyperthyroidism. This clonotype has a count of ten or more. The CDR3 is 13 amino acids. In germline, CDR1 is LNHNV, CDR2 YYDKDF (reference sequence). V dropped 6 bases and J dropped 6 bases, with 14 bases sitting between them. RNA served as the template for amplifying TCR beta CDR3 regions. The authors performed first-round RT-PCR with HTBI primers and then a second-round multiplex PCR. From the multiplex PCR reads, TCRdb called clonotypes with MiXCR, one entry per CDR3 protein. The table records about 210,000 distinct CDR3 sequences, roughly 27% of them present only once.

The J gene is TRBJ1-2, the V gene TRBV15; D gene ambiguous. Sample: peripheral blood. The sequence was obtained from a man aged 50-60 years with Graves' ophthalmopathy. CDR3 sequence: CATSMTRSDGYTF. The CDR3, as DNA: TGTGCCACCAGTATGACCCGGTCTGATGGCTACACCTTC.